This T cell receptor beta chain emerged from a study of T cell responses to AZD1222 COVID-19 vaccine. Findings and limits, study-wide: Spike-wide coverage was observed for vaccine-associated CD4 TCRs, with dominant responses at 160-218 and 743-854.

A note on this clone: As yet, its antigen is unknown.

Using immunoSEQ multiplex PCR, the repertoire was profiled, and TCRdb retains in-frame clones only, with some absent. The sample shows about 72,000 clones, around 87% of them seen only once. This TCR derives from an adult in good health. This specimen consisted of peripheral blood, obtained on day 0 of AZD1222 vaccination.

Here the CDR3 reads CASRGSGANVLTF. Written as DNA, the CDR3 is TGTGCCAGCAGGGGCTCTGGGGCCAACGTCCTGACTTTC. V usage is TRBV2 and J usage is TRBJ2-6; the D is unclear. The length of the CDR3 is 13 residues. V was trimmed by 6 bases and J by 0 bases, leaving 3 bases between them. Germline lookup yields CDR1 SNHLY and CDR2 FYNNEI.